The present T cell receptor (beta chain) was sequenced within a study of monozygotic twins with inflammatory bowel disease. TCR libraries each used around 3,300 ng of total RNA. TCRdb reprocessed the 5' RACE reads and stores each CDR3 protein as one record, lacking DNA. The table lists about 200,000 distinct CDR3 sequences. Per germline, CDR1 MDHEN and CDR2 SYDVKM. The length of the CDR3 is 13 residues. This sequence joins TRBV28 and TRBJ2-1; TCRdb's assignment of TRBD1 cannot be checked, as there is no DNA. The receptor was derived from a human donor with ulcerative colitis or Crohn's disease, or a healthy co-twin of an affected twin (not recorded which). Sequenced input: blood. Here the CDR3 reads CASSPGPANEQFF.